The 10 T cell receptor beta chains below come from one sample, sequenced in a study of cytomegalovirus exposure and HLA in healthy donors. The PCR made use of 60 Vbeta and 13 Jbeta primers. Clones were sequenced by immunoSEQ multiplex PCR, and TCRdb holds only the in-frame ones, with some missing. The sample carries roughly 130,000 clones, 74% recorded once. Sequences were obtained from PBMCs. All receptors come from a woman between 50 and 59 years old in good health and CMV-seropositive.

The gene calls are TRBV9 and TRBJ2-1; 11 positions agree with TRBD2. The V segment lost 0 bases and the J segment 4 bases; nucleotides outside the gene matches: 3. Germline V gene sequence: CDR1 SGDLS, CDR2 YYNGEE. This CDR3 comprises 16 residues. CDR3 sequence: CASSVVASGGYNEQFF. The DNA of the CDR3 is TGTGCCAGCAGCGTAGTGGCTAGCGGGGGGTACAATGAGCAGTTCTTC. The full variable domain, completed using reference TRBV9 and TRBJ2-1, is DSGVTQTPKHLITATGQRVTLRCSPRSGDLSVYWYQQSLDQGLQFLIQYYNGEERAKGNILERFSAQQFPDLHSELNLSSLELGDSALYFCASSVVASGGYNEQFFGPGTRLTVL.

This clone has a handful of counts. The gene calls are TRBV30 and TRBJ2-2, with TRBD1 matching 10 bases. J lost 7 bases, V lost 5 bases, and 13 bases had no gene match. The CDR3 is made up of 16 amino acids. CDR1 and CDR2 (germline): GTSNPN, SVGIG (reference sequence). The CDR3 reads CAWGLYGTGEVGELFF. The DNA of the CDR3 is TGTGCCTGGGGGCTCTACGGGACAGGGGAGGTCGGGGAGCTGTTTTTT.

This clone has at least ten counts. The V and J genes are TRBV7-2 and TRBJ1-1; D may be TRBD1 (6 bases). Germline lookup yields CDR1 SGHTA and CDR2 FQGNSA. V was shortened by 4 bases and J by 5 bases, with 14 bases between the two germline ends. CDR3 length: 14 amino acids. CDR3 in amino acids: CASSYGGGLTEAFF. In nucleotides, the CDR3 is TGTGCCAGCAGCTATGGGGGGGGGCTGACTGAAGCTTTCTTT.

V is TRBV6-5 and J is TRBJ1-2, with D uncertain. The V end lost 6 bases, the J end lost 7 bases, and 15 bases lay between the germline ends. CDR1 and CDR2 from the germline V gene are MNHEY and SVGAGI. The CDR3 sequence is 13 residues long. The CDR3 sequence is CASSQDGDSGYTF. The DNA of the CDR3 is TGTGCCAGCAGCCAGGACGGGGATTCTGGCTACACCTTC.

This CDR3 reads CSAGGIDEQYF. The DNA for the CDR3 is TGCAGCGCCGGGGGGATCGACGAGCAGTACTTC. V gene TRBV29-1 combines with J gene TRBJ2-7; 7 bases are a match to TRBD2. Germline CDR1 reads SQVTM; CDR2 reads ANQGSEA. The CDR3 is made up of 11 amino acids. Unmatched junction bases numbered 5, after V lost 7 bases and J lost 5 bases.

This clone appeared a few times. CDR3 residues: CASSGGQVEGYTF. CDR3 nucleotide sequence: TGTGCCAGCAGCGGGGGACAGGTTGAGGGCTACACCTTC. The chain recombines TRBV9 with TRBJ1-2; 8 nucleotides line up with TRBD1. V dropped 3 bases and J dropped 8; count of bases not matched to a gene: 6. CDR1 SGDLS and CDR2 YYNGEE come from the germline V gene. The CDR3 totals 13 residues.

The chain uses TRBV2 and TRBJ2-2; D ambiguous. The ends were cut back, 0 bases at V and 6 bases at J, with 5 bases in the middle. Germline V gene data show CDR1 as SNHLY and CDR2 as FYNNEI. This CDR3 spans 13 amino acids. Written as DNA, the CDR3 is TGTGCCAGCAGTGAAGCCCGTGCCGGGGAGCTGTTTTTT. This sequence encodes CASSEARAGELFF. The entire variable domain, with the rest obtained from reference TRBV2 and TRBJ2-2, is as follows: EPEVTQTPSHQVTQMGQEVILRCVPISNHLYFYWYRQILGQKVEFLVSFYNNEISEKSEIFDDQFSVERPDGSNFTLKIRSTKLEDSAMYFCASSEARAGELFFGEGSRLTVL.

V gene TRBV30 combines with J gene TRBJ1-2; the match to TRBD1 covers 9 bases. CDR1 and CDR2 (germline): GTSNPN, SVGIG (reference sequence). This CDR3 spans 13 amino acids. The V gene end was trimmed by 1 base and the J gene end by 6 bases; junction bases not matched to a gene: 3. This CDR3 is CAWSAGTGNGYTF. The CDR3 nucleotides are TGTGCCTGGAGTGCCGGGACAGGGAATGGCTACACCTTC. Supplemented by reference TRBV30 and TRBJ1-2, the full variable domain reads SQTIHQWPATLVQPVGSPLSLECTVEGTSNPNLYWYRQAAGRGLQLLFYSVGIGQISSEVPQNLSASRPQDRQFILSSKKLLLSDSGFYLCAWSAGTGNGYTFGSGTRLTVV.

The chain recombines TRBV11-3 with TRBJ1-1, with 7 positions matching TRBD1. Germline trimming cut 5 bases from V and 7 bases from J; bases unmatched to any gene: 10. The CDR3 is 14 residues long. The germline V gene has CDR1 SGHNT and CDR2 YENEEA. DNA for the CDR3: TGTGCCAGCAGCAGGGGGCGGGTTGGGGGTGAAGCTTTCTTT. Protein: CASSRGRVGGEAFF.

This chain uses TRBV19 with TRBJ1-4, with D possibly being TRBD1 (5 bases). Trimming removed 9 bases at V and 7 bases at J, with 18 bases between. The germline CDR1 and CDR2 sequences are LNHDA and SQIVND (reference sequence). This CDR3 has 14 residues. This CDR3 reads CASVGEARGEKLFF. The CDR3 DNA reads TGTGCCAGCGTGGGGGAAGCGCGGGGTGAAAAACTGTTTTTT.